These 13 T cell receptor beta chains came from one sample sequenced in a study of T cell responses to AZD1222 COVID-19 vaccine. Clones were sequenced by immunoSEQ multiplex PCR, and TCRdb holds only the in-frame ones, with some missing. This sample has over 120,000 clones, with roughly 84% found just once. The source was peripheral blood, collected 28 days after the second AZD1222 dose. The receptors stem from an adult who received the AZD1222 COVID-19 vaccine.

The rearrangement links TRBV4-1 to TRBJ1-5, with a possible D match to TRBD1 (6 bases). Germline V gene sequence: CDR1 MGHRA, CDR2 YSYEKL. V was trimmed by 3 bases and J by 0 bases, leaving 15 bases between them. The CDR3 covers 17 residues. The DNA of the CDR3 is TGCGCCAGCAGCCACGTCAGCACAGGGATTAGCAATCAGCCCCAGCATTTT. This translates into CASSHVSTGISNQPQHF.

CDR3 DNA sequence: TGTGCCAGCAGCCGGGACAGGGACCACGAGCAGTACTTC. Amino acids: CASSRDRDHEQYF. The chain links TRBV7-2 to TRBJ2-7, with 9 positions matching TRBD1. There are 13 residues in the CDR3. V gave up 5 bases and J gave up 5 bases; unmatched junction bases: 4. CDR1 and CDR2 (germline): SGHTA, FQGNSA. The full variable domain, its missing parts supplied by reference TRBV7-2 and TRBJ2-7, is GAGVSQSPSNKVTEKGKDVELRCDPISGHTALYWYRQSLGQGLEFLIYFQGNSAPDKSGLPSDRFSAERTGGSVSTLTIQRTQQEDSAVYLCASSRDRDHEQYFGPGTRLTVT.

The V and J genes are TRBV15 and TRBJ2-3, with D perhaps assigned TRBD1 or TRBD2 (5 bases each). V was pared by 7 bases and J by 5 bases, with 10 bases between. Germline V gives CDR1 LNHNV, CDR2 YYDKDF (reference sequence). The CDR3 length is 12 residues. DNA for the CDR3: TGTGCCACCAATCGAGGGGAAGATACGCAGTATTTT. Its protein is CATNRGEDTQYF.

The chain employs TRBV9 and TRBJ1-1; no clear D gene. Trimming removed 4 bases at V and 5 bases at J, with 15 bases between. Looked up from germline, CDR1 is SGDLS and CDR2 is YYNGEE. This CDR3 comprises 14 residues. CDR3 loop: CASSRLMDWTEAFF. The CDR3 region has the DNA TGTGCCAGCAGCCGACTGATGGACTGGACTGAAGCTTTCTTT.

CDR3 loop: CASSFQGRYGYTF. CDR3 sequence (DNA): TGTGCCAGCAGTTTCCAGGGGCGATATGGCTACACCTTC. The genes are TRBV28 and TRBJ1-2, with a tentative D call TRBD1 (6 bases). V gave up 3 bases and J gave up 5 bases, with 10 bases separating them. Germline CDR1 is MDHEN and CDR2 is SYDVKM. This CDR3 is built from 13 residues.

This clone was found once. The chain recombines TRBV5-1 with TRBJ1-1; D is possibly TRBD1 (5 bases). Germline loops: CDR1 SGHRS, CDR2 YFSETQ. With 0 bases removed from V and 7 bases from J, the gap between germline ends came to 13 bases. The CDR3 is made up of 14 amino acids. CDR3 nucleotide sequence: TGCGCCAGCAGCTTGGGAGGGGCGGGAGGTGAAGCTTTCTTT. Amino acids: CASSLGGAGGEAFF. The full variable domain, in which reference TRBV5-1 and TRBJ1-1 provide the parts outside the CDR3, is KAGVTQTPRYLIKTRGQQVTLSCSPISGHRSVSWYQQTPGQGLQFLFEYFSETQRNKGNFPGRFSGRQFSNSRSEMNVSTLELGDSALYLCASSLGGAGGEAFFGQGTRLTVV.

This chain links TRBV20-1 with TRBJ1-6; D not resolved. The CDR3 runs 11 residues. V was cut by 5 bases and J by 9 bases, with 8 bases left in between. CDR1 DFQATT and CDR2 SNEGSKA come from the germline V gene (reference sequence). CDR3 bases: TGCAGTGCTCCGAGTGGTTCACCCCTCCACTTT. This gives the protein CSAPSGSPLHF.

The chain has TRBV7-9 and TRBJ1-5; a weak D match, TRBD1 (5 bases). The germline V gene has CDR1 SEHNR and CDR2 FQNEAQ (reference sequence). Between the trimmed V and J ends, which lost 5 bases and 6 bases, there was a span of 8 bases. This CDR3 has 12 amino acids. The CDR3 DNA sequence: TGTGCCAGCAGCCCGGGGGGTCAGCCCCAGCATTTT. It codes for CASSPGGQPQHF.

The rearrangement links TRBV6-5 to TRBJ2-1; D is perhaps TRBD1 (6 bases). Germline assignment: CDR1 MNHEY and CDR2 SVGAGI. V was trimmed by 6 bases and J by 3 bases, leaving 9 bases between them. The CDR3 spans 13 residues. CDR3 coding DNA: TGTGCCAGCAGCCTGGACAGCTACAATGAGCAGTTCTTC. Translation: CASSLDSYNEQFF.

The gene calls are TRBV19 and TRBJ2-3; D gene unclear. The length of the CDR3 is 14 residues. Germline V gene data show CDR1 as LNHDA and CDR2 as SQIVND (reference sequence). V lost 6 bases, J lost 0 bases, and 10 bases lay in between. CDR3 sequence reads: CASRPQLSTDTQYF. DNA for the CDR3: TGTGCCAGTAGGCCACAGCTGAGCACAGATACGCAGTATTTT. Full variable domain (rest looked up from reference TRBV19 and TRBJ2-3): DGGITQSPKYLFRKEGQNVTLSCEQNLNHDAMYWYRQDPGQGLRLIYYSQIVNDFQKGDIAEGYSVSREKKESFPLTVTSAQKNPTAFYLCASRPQLSTDTQYFGPGTRLTVL.

V gene TRBV4-1 combines with J gene TRBJ2-6; no definite D call. The CDR3 runs to 16 residues. Trimming cost V 1 base and J 0 bases, with 7 bases left between them. CDR1 is MGHRA, CDR2 YSYEKL, per germline. CDR3 loop: CASSQVVSSGANVLTF. The CDR3 DNA reads TGCGCCAGCAGCCAAGTCGTTAGCTCTGGGGCCAACGTCCTGACTTTC.

The sample holds a few counts of this clone. The chain recombines TRBV4-1 with TRBJ1-2, with 7 bases lining up with TRBD1. After removal of 1 base from V and 1 base from J, the junction contained 3 bases not matched to a gene. The germline V gene has CDR1 MGHRA and CDR2 YSYEKL. This CDR3 region has 15 residues. CDR3 sequence: CASSQGGGGNYGYTF. The CDR3 DNA reads TGCGCCAGCAGCCAAGGAGGGGGCGGTAACTATGGCTACACCTTC.

Written as DNA, the CDR3 is TGTGCCAGCAGCCAAGACGGGTATGGCTACACCTTC. Translating it yields CASSQDGYGYTF. The chain links TRBV3-1 (or the pseudogene TRBV3-2) to TRBJ1-2; D not certain. In germline, CDR1 is LGHDT, CDR2 YNNKEL (reference sequence). Trimming took off 0 bases at V and 5 bases at J, with 4 bases between the two ends. The CDR3 has 12 residues.